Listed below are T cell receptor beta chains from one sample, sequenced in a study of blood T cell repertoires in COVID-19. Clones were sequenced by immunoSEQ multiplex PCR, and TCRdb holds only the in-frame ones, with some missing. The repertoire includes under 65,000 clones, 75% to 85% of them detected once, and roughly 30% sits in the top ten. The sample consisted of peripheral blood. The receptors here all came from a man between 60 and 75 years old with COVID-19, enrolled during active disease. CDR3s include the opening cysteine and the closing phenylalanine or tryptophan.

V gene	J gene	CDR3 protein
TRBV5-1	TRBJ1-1	CASSFGGVDTEAFF
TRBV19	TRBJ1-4	CASRETGGEKLFF
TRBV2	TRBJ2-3	CASSGLADTDTQYF
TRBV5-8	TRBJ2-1	CASSLDYYNEQFF
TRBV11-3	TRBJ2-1	CASSLRGSRLNEQFF
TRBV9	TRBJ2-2	CASGIGQVVSGELFF
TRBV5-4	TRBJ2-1	CASSPRRADNEQFF
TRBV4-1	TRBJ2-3	CASSQGTSGRRGLGDTQYF
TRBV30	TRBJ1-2	CASLYRLKGYTF
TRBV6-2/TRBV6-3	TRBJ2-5	CASSPPGVSKTQYF
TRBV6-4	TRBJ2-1	CASSGAGGPSEQFF
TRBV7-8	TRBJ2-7	CASSLTSGTYEQYF
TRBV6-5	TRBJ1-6	CASTSILLYSPLHF
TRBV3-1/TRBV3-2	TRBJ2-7	CASSPTTTGYYEQYF
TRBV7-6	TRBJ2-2	CASSLVAGDLTGELFF
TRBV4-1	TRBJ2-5	CASSQGWRGGETQYF
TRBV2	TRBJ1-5	CASSEGWEGQPQHF
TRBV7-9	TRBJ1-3	CASREGGSGNTIYF
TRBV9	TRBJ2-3	CASSLFSDRDTDTQYF
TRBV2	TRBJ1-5	CASSLIRGSNQPQHF
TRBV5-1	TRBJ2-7	CASSSGLAFSYEQYF
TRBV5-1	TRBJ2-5	CASSFSGGANQETQYF
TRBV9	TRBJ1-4	CASSEGQINEKLFF
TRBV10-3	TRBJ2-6	CAIFSGQGLGANVLTF
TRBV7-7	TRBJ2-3	CASSATGFADTQYF
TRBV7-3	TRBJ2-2	CASSLIGGRVTGELFF
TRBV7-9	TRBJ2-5	CASSRTGGGWETQYF
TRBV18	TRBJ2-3	CASSPSAGGTDTQYF
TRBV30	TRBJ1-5	CAWSGQRGNQPQHF
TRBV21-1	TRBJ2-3	CASSKAMGGEAHGLATDTQYF
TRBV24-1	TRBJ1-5	CAPLRLQKRSIGLYSNQPQHF
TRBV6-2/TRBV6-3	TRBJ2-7	CASSSGLAAVYEQYF
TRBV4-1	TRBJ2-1	CASSQVPWPGQADEQFF
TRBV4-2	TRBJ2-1	CASSQDPPRLAGDHLQYNEQFF
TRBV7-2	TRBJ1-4	CASSFTQNNEKLFF
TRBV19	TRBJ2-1	CASSMTLAGGNEQFF
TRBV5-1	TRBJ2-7	CASRVHSGGTYEQYF
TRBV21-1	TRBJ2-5	CASSKVTGETQYF
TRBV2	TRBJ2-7	CASSEIDEQYF
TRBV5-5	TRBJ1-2	CASSPDRGRIMDGYTF
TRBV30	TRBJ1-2	CAWTSRAKNGYTF
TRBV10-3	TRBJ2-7	CAIRSGSSPTYEQYF
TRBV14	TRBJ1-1	CASSQDHRGGAFF
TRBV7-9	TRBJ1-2	CASSSGGIYGYTF
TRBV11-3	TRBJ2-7	CASSSGQGYEQYF
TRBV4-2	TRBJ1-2	CASSQGAGVNYGYTF
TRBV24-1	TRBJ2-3	CATSDRGEGTDTQYF
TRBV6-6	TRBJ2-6	CASSRGSTTGGGGANVLTF
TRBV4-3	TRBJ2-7	CASSQAMTGGEQYF
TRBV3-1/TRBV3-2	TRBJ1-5	CASSQDGAGGRNQPQHF